The T cell receptor beta chain described here comes from a study of cytomegalovirus exposure and HLA in healthy donors (TCRdb year 2017). Some background on the complete study: An earlier analysis of 587 of the donors reported about 280 Gb of sequence data and 95 million to 130 million unique TCR beta sequences obtained from around 190 million T cells. Rather than drawing on any new phenotypic data, the later analysis identified candidate immune exposures from TCR beta sequences and the way those sequences occurred across donors. A later genetic analysis used genome-wide SNP genotypes for about 55% of the 666 donors, treating that subset as a discovery cohort. A later analysis re-analyzed previously published TCR beta repertoires from 660 or so donors and added high-resolution HLA genotyping to study TCR occurrence patterns. An earlier analysis of some 500 of the donors applied high-throughput TCR beta sequencing to assess whether each TCR beta V gene segment acted as functional or pseudogenic. The study aimed to test whether signatures of past pathogen exposure could be identified by cataloging public T cell receptors. Across some 400 genotyped donors of the cohort, an average of roughly 200,000 unique TCR beta nucleotide sequences per donor were sequenced, and approximately 17% of those sequences were non-productive. The number of donors typed differed by locus, with 629-630 for A, B, C, DRB1 and DQB1, roughly 520 for DQA1, 600 to 610 for DPA1, and 400 to 490 for DPB1. Both class I and class II loci were covered by HLA typing, at four-digit resolution. Every repertoire in the discovery cohort had been generated on one and the same sequencing platform. Along with the 666-subject first cohort, a separate validation cohort of about 110 different subjects was used. Five DR-DQ haplotypes were handled as single units for association and clustering because linkage in the cohort was strong. High-throughput TCR immunosequencing, statistical association of individual TCRs with disease status, and machine learning were combined to predict cytomegalovirus infection status. Donor age, sex, ethnicity and CMV serostatus were collected together with the repertoire data. Of the 350 to 450 genotyped donors, less than 85% were placed in the genetic ancestry cluster associated with self-reported Caucasian donors. The study profiled the T cell repertoires of around 700 subjects by immunosequencing and related them to cytomegalovirus serostatus. An early release covering more than 500 HLA-typed donors comprised about 320 gigabases of sequencing data and some 79 million unique TCR sequences. Broad study findings and their caveats: Some IMGT-functional V segments, including TRBV6-2 and TRBV6-3, could not be told apart with the 87-base-pair reads, so those segments were excluded. Most CMV-associated TCR beta chains appeared to be HLA-restricted in a later analysis, and the HLA associations seemed to be driven largely by CMV exposure. In a later genetic analysis, fewer N-insertions in productive TCRs were reported among donors in an Asian-associated ancestry cluster than the roughly 700-donor mean. The classifier was reported to diagnose cytomegalovirus status with high specificity and sensitivity in both the original and validation cohorts. In a later analysis, HLA-associated TCR beta chains were found to be more clonally expanded and to have lower generation probabilities than equally common non-associated chains. V-gene and J-gene trimming of TCR beta chains was associated with a missense DCLRE1C variant in a later genetic analysis, and the association was replicated in an independent cohort. A cluster of highly shared sequence variants was judged likely to be a technical artifact of the sequencing pipeline. In the study, approximately 150 TCR beta chains were listed as associated with cytomegalovirus. Correlated functional status among segregating V segments might reflect linkage disequilibrium, but an unknown experimental factor could not be ruled out. Because counts were too low, seventeen rarely observed V segments, including chromosome 9 orphons, were left out of the earlier analysis of a few hundred of the donors. A further reported finding was that TCR beta sequences accurately predicted the HLA-A and HLA-B alleles for most subjects in the first cohort. Several of the top co-occurrence clusters appeared to be linked to parvovirus B19, influenza, CMV and Epstein-Barr virus, according to a later analysis. Because HLA typing was unavailable for some donors at each locus, only the typed subset was used in association tests. Across donors, most TCR sequences were observed very rarely, whereas some public TCRs were present in many individuals. The authors suggested that the approach could potentially be extended to other disease states and immunological phenotypes. This cohort had only TCR beta chains sequenced, and the lack of alpha or paired-chain data limited which features could be detected. Roughly uniform sequencing depth across donors was assumed in presence/absence analyses, although this assumption may not hold. According to a later analysis, TCR association rates differed among HLA loci, with DRB1 alleles showing the most associated TCRs and HLA-C alleles showing the fewest. CMV serostatus was the only immune exposure information available for the cohort. In an earlier analysis of 587 of the donors, most TCR beta V segments appeared in productive rearrangements about 87% or about 30% of the time, broadly matching IMGT annotations. When HLA alleles, especially DR and DQ, strongly co-occurred, attributing TCR associations to individual alleles was difficult. In vitro tests confirmed that a few of the cytomegalovirus-associated TCR beta chains recognize cytomegalovirus antigens. At a false discovery rate of 0.05, a later analysis linked 16,951 TCR beta sequences to specific HLA alleles.

As to this clone: The clone's antigen remains unknown. Base quality data are lacking; no much larger clone is found one base away. This same CDR3 is encoded by further DNA sequences in the sample.

Library preparation used the immunoSEQ multiplex PCR assay. For the multiplex PCR, a mixture combining 60 forward primers for TCR Vbeta segments and 13 reverse primers for TCR Jbeta segments was used. A multiplex PCR assay on genomic DNA amplified the CDR3 region of rearranged TCR beta genes. On the Illumina HiSeq System, the amplified TCR beta libraries were sequenced as 87-base-pair reads. On the study's bioinformatics: In a later analysis, some 80 million unique TCR beta chains were counted across the 500 to 850 repertoires, and roughly 10 million of these chains were shared by at least two donors. To remove PCR and sequencing errors, raw reads were error-corrected and collapsed into unique sequences using a nearest-neighbor algorithm that merged closely related sequences. Alignment of CDR3 sequences to IMGT reference sequences was used to assign V, D and J gene segments. For a sequence to be retained, a match of at least six nucleotides was required to both a V gene segment and a J gene segment. Rearrangements were classified as productive when the CDR3 lacked stop codons and remained in frame with V and J, and all other rearrangements were classified as non-productive. CDR3 was defined by IMGT convention, running from the second conserved V-encoded cysteine to the conserved J-encoded phenylalanine. The earlier analysis of 550 to 650 of the donors excluded any sequence lacking an unambiguous match to a single V gene segment. An earlier analysis of 587 of the donors called V segments functional above 56.7% productive rearrangements and segregating when the between-donor standard deviation exceeded 5%. A statistical classification framework was developed to diagnose cytomegalovirus status using the catalog of TCR beta chain sequences. V and J gene assignment, in a later analysis, came from comparing TCR nucleotide sequences with IMGT/GENE-DB human TR gene sequences. In a later analysis, CDR3 sequences and most-parsimonious VDJ recombination scenarios were assigned using the TCRdist pipeline. In a later analysis, every TCR beta chain was defined by the combination of its CDR3 amino acid sequence and its V-gene family, and reads without a unique V-gene family were dropped. A later analysis removed 592 highly shared, low-generation-probability nucleotide sequences to deal with suspected cross-contamination and a sequencing artifact. A later analysis calculated a clonal expansion index for each public chain from normalized within-repertoire ranks of inferred template counts. In a later analysis, generation probabilities were computed using a VDJ recombination model fitted to out-of-frame rearrangements, and the results were checked against IGoR. In a later analysis, hypergeometric tests were used to score TCR-TCR, TCR-HLA and TCR-CMV co-occurrence, with a repertoire-size bias correction applied to TCR pairs. To estimate false discovery rates, a later analysis permuted the HLA or CMV assignments 20 times. In a later analysis, co-occurring TCRs were grouped using DBSCAN, and TCRdist sequence similarity was added for clustering within HLA-allele-positive subsets. Repertoires with fewer than 30,000 or more than 120,000 public chains were left out of co-occurrence clustering, as were about 5 repertoires with anomalous nucleotide sharing. The table was pulled from immuneACCESS by TCRdb, which kept in-frame rearrangements only. Such tables lose some clones; where checked, under half of the loss comes from unresolved V genes, and the rest has no known cause. That table is the source of V, J and clone size, and D and trimming were worked out from the DNA. Across this sample there are about 130,000 clones, with 75% to 90% seen only once. The ten largest clones take up under 4.5% of the sample.

The cohort comprised 670 or so healthy bone marrow donors. At the time of sampling, all cohort members were nominally healthy, though unrecorded immune exposures were likely present. The donor tested CMV seronegative and was one of the 352 seronegative cohort members. A peripheral blood sample was provided by each donor, and peripheral blood mononuclear cells were used for TCR beta sequencing. Genomic DNA extraction from the blood cell samples was performed with the Qiagen DNeasy Blood Extraction Kit. Counted from cysteine to phenylalanine, this CDR3 has 16 amino acids. The kept DNA is CDR3 alone, 48 bases in frame from the first base. Trimming removed 1 base from V and 4 bases from J; the gene matches leave 8 bases unexplained. The germline V gene yields SGDLS for CDR1 and YYNGEE for CDR2.

The sequence is built from TRBV9 and TRBJ2-3; 8 of the junction bases match TRBD2. Sequencing was performed on PBMCs. The TCR sequence derives from a woman aged 40-49 years in good health and CMV-seronegative. In nucleotide form, the sequence is TGTGCCAGCAGCGTAAACGACGGGAGGGCCGCAGATACGCAGTATTTT. This yields the protein CASSVNDGRAADTQYF. Beyond the CDR3, the reference TRBV9 and TRBJ2-3 genes provide the residues; the full variable domain reads: DSGVTQTPKHLITATGQRVTLRCSPRSGDLSVYWYQQSLDQGLQFLIQYYNGEERAKGNILERFSAQQFPDLHSELNLSSLELGDSALYFCASSVNDGRAADTQYFGPGTRLTVL.